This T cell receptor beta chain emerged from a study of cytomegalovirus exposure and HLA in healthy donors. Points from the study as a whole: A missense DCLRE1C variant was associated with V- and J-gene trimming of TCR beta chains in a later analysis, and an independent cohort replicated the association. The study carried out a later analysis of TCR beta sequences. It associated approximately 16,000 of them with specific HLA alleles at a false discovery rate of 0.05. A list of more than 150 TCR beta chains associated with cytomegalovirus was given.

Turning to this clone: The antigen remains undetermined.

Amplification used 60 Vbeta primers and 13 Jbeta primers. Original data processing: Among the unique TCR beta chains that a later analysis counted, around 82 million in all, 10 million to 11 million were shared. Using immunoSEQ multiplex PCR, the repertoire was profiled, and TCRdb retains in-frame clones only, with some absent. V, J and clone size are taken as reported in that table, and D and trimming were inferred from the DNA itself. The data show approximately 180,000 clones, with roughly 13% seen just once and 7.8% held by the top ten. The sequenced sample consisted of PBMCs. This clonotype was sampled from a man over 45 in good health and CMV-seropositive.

CDR3 bases: TGCAGTGTCTCGGACATGGCTTTCTTT. Translated, it gives CSVSDMAFF. The J gene is TRBJ1-1, the V gene TRBV20-1; a possible D gene is TRBD1 (5 bases). Germline CDR1 reads DFQATT; CDR2 reads SNEGSKA (reference sequence). The CDR3 totals 9 residues. Trimming took off 7 bases at V and 11 bases at J, with 11 bases between the two ends.